These 4 T cell receptor beta chains originate from one sample sequenced in a study of cytomegalovirus exposure and HLA in healthy donors. Clones were read by immunoSEQ multiplex PCR, and TCRdb kept only the in-frame ones, dropping some. The profile covers about 150,000 clones, with about 89% appearing a single time and about 0.65% taken by the ten largest. Sequencing input: PBMCs. The receptors were gathered from a man aged 18 to 35 in good health and CMV-seronegative.

This chain links TRBV10-3 with TRBJ2-2; weak D call: TRBD1 (6 bases). The V end lost 2 bases, the J end lost 6 bases, and 10 bases lay between the germline ends. In germline, CDR1 is ENHRY, CDR2 SYGVKD. This CDR3 is built from 14 residues. In nucleotides, the CDR3 is TGTGCCATCAGTGAGCCCGACAGGTCCGGGGAGCTGTTTTTT. This encodes CAISEPDRSGELFF.

J is TRBJ2-5 and V is TRBV5-4, with 7 bases fitting TRBD1. Losses at the gene ends were 0 bases for V and 4 bases for J; bases not matched to a gene: 3. CDR1 is SGHNT and CDR2 is YYREEE in the germline V gene (reference sequence). This CDR3 has 14 amino acids. The CDR3 region has the DNA TGTGCCAGCAGCTTGGAAGACAGGGTAGAGACCCAGTACTTC. Translated: CASSLEDRVETQYF.

This chain links TRBV5-4 with TRBJ1-2, with D possibly being TRBD1 (6 bases). V was pared by 4 bases and J by 7 bases, with 17 bases between. Germline CDR1 is SGHNT and CDR2 is YYREEE (reference sequence). The CDR3 sequence is 14 residues long. The CDR3 here is CASSTPQGWGGYTF. CDR3 DNA sequence: TGTGCCAGCAGCACACCACAGGGTTGGGGTGGCTACACCTTC.

The CDR3 DNA follows: TGTGCCAGCAGCTTAGCGGCAGGGGGCACTGAAGCTTTCTTT. This codes for CASSLAAGGTEAFF. The rearrangement uses TRBV7-6 and TRBJ1-1, with TRBD1 matching over 7 bases. This CDR3 region has 14 residues. In germline, CDR1 is SGHVS, CDR2 FNYEAQ. After removal of 0 bases from V and 4 bases from J, the junction contained 2 bases not matched to a gene.